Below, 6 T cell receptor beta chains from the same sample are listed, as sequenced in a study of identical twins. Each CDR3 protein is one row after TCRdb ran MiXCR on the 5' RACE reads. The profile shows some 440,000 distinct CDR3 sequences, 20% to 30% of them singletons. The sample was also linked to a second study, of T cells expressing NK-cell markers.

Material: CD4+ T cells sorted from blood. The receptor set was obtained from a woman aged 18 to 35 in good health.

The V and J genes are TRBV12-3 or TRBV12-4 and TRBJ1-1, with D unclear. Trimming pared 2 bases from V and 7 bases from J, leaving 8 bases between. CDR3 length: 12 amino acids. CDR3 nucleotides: TGTGCCAGCAGTTTATTACGTAGTGAAGCTTTCTTT. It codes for CASSLLRSEAFF.

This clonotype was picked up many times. The CDR3 loop reads CASSLNSNYGYTF. The CDR3 DNA sequence: TGCGCCAGCAGCTTGAACAGTAACTATGGCTACACCTTC. The chain is built from TRBV5-1 and TRBJ1-2; no clear D gene. The CDR3 is 13 amino acids. V was cut by 1 base and J by 1 base, with 5 bases left in between. Germline loops: CDR1 SGHRS, CDR2 YFSETQ.

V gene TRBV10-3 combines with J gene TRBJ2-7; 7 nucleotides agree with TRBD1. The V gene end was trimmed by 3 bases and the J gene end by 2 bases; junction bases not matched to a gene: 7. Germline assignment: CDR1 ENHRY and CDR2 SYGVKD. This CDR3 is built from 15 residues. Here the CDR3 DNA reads TGTGCCATCAGTGATGGGACAGCCAAAACCTACGAGCAGTACTTC. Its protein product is CAISDGTAKTYEQYF.

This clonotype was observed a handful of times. The CDR3 spells CASSPGGMVETQYF. The CDR3 DNA sequence: TGTGCCAGCAGCCCGGGAGGTATGGTGGAGACCCAGTACTTC. The gene calls are TRBV7-9 and TRBJ2-5; 7 positions match TRBD2. The V gene end was trimmed by 5 bases and the J gene end by 5 bases; junction bases not matched to a gene: 8. The CDR3 consists of 14 residues. Germline V lookup: CDR1 SEHNR, CDR2 FQNEAQ (reference sequence).

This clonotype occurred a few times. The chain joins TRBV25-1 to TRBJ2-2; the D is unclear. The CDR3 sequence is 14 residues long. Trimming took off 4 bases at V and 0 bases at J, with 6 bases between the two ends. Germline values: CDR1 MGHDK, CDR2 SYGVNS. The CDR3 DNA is TGTGCCAGCAGTGGAGTACCGAACACCGGGGAGCTGTTTTTT. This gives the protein CASSGVPNTGELFF.

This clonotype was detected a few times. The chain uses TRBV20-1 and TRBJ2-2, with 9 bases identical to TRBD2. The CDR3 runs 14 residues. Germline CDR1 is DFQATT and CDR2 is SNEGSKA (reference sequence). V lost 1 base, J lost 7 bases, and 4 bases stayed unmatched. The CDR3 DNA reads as TGCAGTGCTAGAGTAGCGGGGGTTTTCGGGGAGCTGTTTTTT. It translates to CSARVAGVFGELFF.